A selection of T cell receptor beta chains follows, all from one sample in a study of cytomegalovirus exposure and HLA in healthy donors. Clones were read by immunoSEQ multiplex PCR, and TCRdb kept only the in-frame ones, dropping some. The data contain approximately 150,000 clones, more than 60% of them singletons. Sequencing was carried out using PBMCs. The source is a man aged 40-55 years in good health and CMV-seropositive. The CDR3 runs from the conserved cysteine through the conserved F or W. A D gene is named only where the DNA matches it firmly. Clone size is not always given. Where it is, it says once, few, many or a class for expanded clones.

J gene | D gene | clone size | V gene | CDR3 protein | CDR3 DNA
TRBJ2-7 | . | . | TRBV19 | CASRGQTYEQYF | TGTGCCAGTAGAGGACAAACCTACGAGCAGTACTTC
TRBJ2-7 | . | . | TRBV4-2 | CASTRSVEASYEQYF | TGTGCCAGCACCCGATCGGTGGAGGCGTCCTACGAGCAGTACTTC
TRBJ2-7 | TRBD2 | . | TRBV2 | CASSAAGSGTYEQYF | TGTGCCAGCAGTGCGGCGGGGAGCGGGACCTACGAGCAGTACTTC
TRBJ2-1 | TRBD2 | . | TRBV7-3 | CASSRGLAGVDEQFF | TGTGCCAGCAGCCGCGGACTAGCGGGAGTCGATGAGCAGTTCTTC
TRBJ2-1 | TRBD2 | . | TRBV6-6 | CATTSAALSSYNEQFF | TGTGCCACCACTAGCGCGGCTCTGAGCTCCTACAATGAGCAGTTCTTC
TRBJ1-1 | . | few | TRBV30 | CAWSVQGVTEAFF | TGTGCCTGGAGTGTACAGGGAGTAACTGAAGCTTTCTTT
TRBJ2-1 | TRBD1 | . | TRBV5-5 | CASSLVLGQGSYNEQFF | TGTGCCAGCAGCTTGGTTCTGGGACAGGGCTCCTACAATGAGCAGTTCTTC
TRBJ2-1 | TRBD2 | once | TRBV28 | CASRLAGDQYNEQFF | TGTGCCAGCAGGCTAGCGGGAGACCAATACAATGAGCAGTTCTTC
TRBJ2-3 | . | . | TRBV4-2 | CASSQSGGRDTQYF | TGTGCCAGCAGCCAATCCGGGGGTAGGGATACGCAGTATTTT
TRBJ2-2 | TRBD2 | . | TRBV19 | CASSIWASGAGELFF | TGTGCCAGTAGTATATGGGCTAGCGGGGCCGGGGAGCTGTTTTTT
TRBJ2-5 | . | few | TRBV7-2 | CASSLQGNQETQYF | TGTGCCAGCAGCCTCCAGGGGAACCAAGAGACCCAGTACTTC
TRBJ1-6 | TRBD1 | . | TRBV28 | CASFQGGGYSPLHF | TGTGCCAGCTTCCAAGGGGGCGGCTATTCACCCCTCCACTTT
TRBJ2-5 | . | . | TRBV7-9 | CASSLASGRETQYF | TGTGCCAGCAGCTTAGCGTCTGGGAGAGAGACCCAGTACTTC
TRBJ1-4 | TRBD1 | . | TRBV4-1 | CASSQGTGETNEKLFF | TGCGCCAGCAGCCAGGGGACAGGGGAGACTAATGAAAAACTGTTTTTT
TRBJ2-1 | . | . | TRBV20-1 | CSATHNEQFF | TGCAGTGCTACTCACAATGAGCAGTTCTTC
TRBJ1-3 | . | . | TRBV11-2 | CASSLGRVSGNTIYF | TGTGCCAGCAGCTTAGGACGGGTCTCCGGAAACACCATATATTTT
TRBJ1-2 | . | . | TRBV28 | CASSSSGGYTF | TGTGCCAGCAGTTCGTCCGGGGGCTACACCTTC
TRBJ1-5 | . | . | TRBV6-5 | CASRGAVNQPQHF | TGTGCCAGCAGGGGAGCCGTCAATCAGCCCCAGCATTTT
TRBJ2-7 | . | few | TRBV28 | CASSLPGAYEQYF | TGTGCCAGCAGTTTGCCAGGGGCCTACGAGCAGTACTTC
TRBJ2-3 | TRBD2 | . | TRBV6-5 | CASTSGSITDTQYF | TGTGCCAGCACGAGCGGGAGTATTACAGATACGCAGTATTTT